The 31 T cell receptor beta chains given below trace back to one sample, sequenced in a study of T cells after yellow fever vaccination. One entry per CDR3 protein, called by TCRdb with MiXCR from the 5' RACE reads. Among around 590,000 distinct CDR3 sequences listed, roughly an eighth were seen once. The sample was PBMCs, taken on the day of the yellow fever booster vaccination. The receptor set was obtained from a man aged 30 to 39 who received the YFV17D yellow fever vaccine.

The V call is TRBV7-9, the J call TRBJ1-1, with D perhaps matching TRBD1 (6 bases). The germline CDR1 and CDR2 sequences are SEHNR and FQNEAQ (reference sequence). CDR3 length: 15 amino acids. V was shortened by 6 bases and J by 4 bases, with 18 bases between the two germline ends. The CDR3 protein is CASSSSNRAFTEAFF. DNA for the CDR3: TGTGCCAGCAGTTCATCTAACAGGGCGTTCACTGAAGCTTTCTTT. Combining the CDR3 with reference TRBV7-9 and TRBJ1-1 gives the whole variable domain DTGVSQNPRHKITKRGQNVTFRCDPISEHNRLYWYRQTLGQGPEFLTYFQNEAQLEKSRLLSDRFSAERPKGSFSTLEIQRTEQGDSAMYLCASSSSNRAFTEAFFGQGTRLTVV.

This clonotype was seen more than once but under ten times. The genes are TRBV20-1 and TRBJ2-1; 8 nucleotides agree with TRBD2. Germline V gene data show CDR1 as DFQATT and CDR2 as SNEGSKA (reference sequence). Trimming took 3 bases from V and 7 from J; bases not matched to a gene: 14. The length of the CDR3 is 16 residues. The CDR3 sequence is CSASDGREGRTNEQFF. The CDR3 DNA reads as TGCAGTGCTAGTGACGGCCGGGAGGGCCGCACAAATGAGCAGTTCTTC.

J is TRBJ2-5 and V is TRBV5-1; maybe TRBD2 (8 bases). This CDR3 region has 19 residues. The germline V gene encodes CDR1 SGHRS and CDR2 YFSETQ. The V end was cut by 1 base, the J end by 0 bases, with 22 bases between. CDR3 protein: CASSLFSQGGLVHQETQYF. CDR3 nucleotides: TGCGCCAGCAGCTTGTTCTCTCAGGGGGGACTAGTCCACCAAGAGACCCAGTACTTC. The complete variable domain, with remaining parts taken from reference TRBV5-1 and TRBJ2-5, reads KAGVTQTPRYLIKTRGQQVTLSCSPISGHRSVSWYQQTPGQGLQFLFEYFSETQRNKGNFPGRFSGRQFSNSRSEMNVSTLELGDSALYLCASSLFSQGGLVHQETQYFGPGTRLLVL.

CDR3 sequence reads: CASSQSVDTQYF. The CDR3 nucleotides are TGTGCCAGCAGCCAGTCTGTGGATACGCAGTATTTT. J is TRBJ2-3 and V is TRBV11-2; D gene ambiguous. The length of the CDR3 is 12 residues. Per the germline V gene, CDR1 is SGHAT and CDR2 is FQNNGV. V was clipped by 5 bases and J by 6 bases, with 9 bases between them.

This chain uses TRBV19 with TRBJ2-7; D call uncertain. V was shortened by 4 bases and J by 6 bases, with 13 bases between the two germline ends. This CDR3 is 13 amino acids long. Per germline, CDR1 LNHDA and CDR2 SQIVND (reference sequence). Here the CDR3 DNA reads TGTGCCAGTAGTACCAGGTCTTCGATCGAGCAGTACTTC. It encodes CASSTRSSIEQYF.

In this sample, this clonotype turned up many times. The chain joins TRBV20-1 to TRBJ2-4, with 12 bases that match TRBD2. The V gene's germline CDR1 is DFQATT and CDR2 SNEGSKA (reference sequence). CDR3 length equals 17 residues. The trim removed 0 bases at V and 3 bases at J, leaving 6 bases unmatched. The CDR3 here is CSARDLATSGGKNIQYF. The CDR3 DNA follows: TGCAGTGCTAGAGATCTTGCGACTAGCGGGGGCAAAAACATTCAGTACTTC.

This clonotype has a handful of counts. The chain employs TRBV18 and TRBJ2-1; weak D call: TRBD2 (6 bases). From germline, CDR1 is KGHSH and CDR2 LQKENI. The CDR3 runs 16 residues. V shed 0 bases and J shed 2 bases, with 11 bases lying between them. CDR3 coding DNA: TGTGCCAGCTCACCACCCAGCGGGTTCGCCTACAATGAGCAGTTCTTC. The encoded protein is CASSPPSGFAYNEQFF.

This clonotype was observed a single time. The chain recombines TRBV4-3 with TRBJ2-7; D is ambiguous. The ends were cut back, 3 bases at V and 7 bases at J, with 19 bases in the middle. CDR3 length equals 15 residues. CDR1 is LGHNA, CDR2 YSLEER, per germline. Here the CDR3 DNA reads TGCGCCAGCAGCCAGGCCCGGACGTCGGCGAGTGAGCAGTACTTC. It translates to CASSQARTSASEQYF.

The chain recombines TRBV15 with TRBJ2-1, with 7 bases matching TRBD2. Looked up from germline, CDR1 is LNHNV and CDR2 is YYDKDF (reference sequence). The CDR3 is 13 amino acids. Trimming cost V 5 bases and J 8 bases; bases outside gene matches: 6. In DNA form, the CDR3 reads TGTGCCACCAGCTCCGGACTAGGCTATGAGCAGTTCTTC. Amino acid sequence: CATSSGLGYEQFF. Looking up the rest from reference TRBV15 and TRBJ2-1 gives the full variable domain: DAMVIQNPRYQVTQFGKPVTLSCSQTLNHNVMYWYQQKSSQAPKLLFHYYDKDFNNEADTPDNFQSRRPNTSFCFLDIRSPGLGDTAMYLCATSSGLGYEQFFGPGTRLTVL.

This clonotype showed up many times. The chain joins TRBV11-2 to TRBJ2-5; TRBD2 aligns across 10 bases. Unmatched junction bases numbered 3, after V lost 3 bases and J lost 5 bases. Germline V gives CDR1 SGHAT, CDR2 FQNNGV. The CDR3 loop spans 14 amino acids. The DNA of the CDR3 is TGTGCCAGCAGCTTGGGACTAGCGATGGAGACCCAGTACTTC. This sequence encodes CASSLGLAMETQYF. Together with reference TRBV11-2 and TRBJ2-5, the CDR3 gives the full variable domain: EAGVAQSPRYKIIEKRQSVAFWCNPISGHATLYWYQQILGQGPKLLIQFQNNGVVDDSQLPKDRFSAERLKGVDSTLKIQPAKLEDSAVYLCASSLGLAMETQYFGPGTRLLVL.

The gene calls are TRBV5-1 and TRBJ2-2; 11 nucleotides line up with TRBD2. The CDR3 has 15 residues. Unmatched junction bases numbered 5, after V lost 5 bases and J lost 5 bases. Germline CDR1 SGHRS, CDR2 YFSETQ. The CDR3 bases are TGCGCCAGCAGGCAGACTAGCGGGGCGACCGGGGAGCTGTTTTTT. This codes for CASRQTSGATGELFF.

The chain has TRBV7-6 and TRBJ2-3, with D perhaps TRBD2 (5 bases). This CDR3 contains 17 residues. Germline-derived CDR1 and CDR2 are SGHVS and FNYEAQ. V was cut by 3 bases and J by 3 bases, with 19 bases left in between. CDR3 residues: CASSFGAGDPGTDTQYF. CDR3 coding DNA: TGTGCCAGCAGCTTCGGTGCCGGTGACCCGGGGACAGATACGCAGTATTTT.

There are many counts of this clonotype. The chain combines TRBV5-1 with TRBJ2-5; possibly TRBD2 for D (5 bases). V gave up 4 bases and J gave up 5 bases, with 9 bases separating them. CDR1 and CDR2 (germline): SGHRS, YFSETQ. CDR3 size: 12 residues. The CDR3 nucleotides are TGCGCCAGCAGCATACCGGGGGAGACCCAGTACTTC. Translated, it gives CASSIPGETQYF. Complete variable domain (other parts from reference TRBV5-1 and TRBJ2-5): KAGVTQTPRYLIKTRGQQVTLSCSPISGHRSVSWYQQTPGQGLQFLFEYFSETQRNKGNFPGRFSGRQFSNSRSEMNVSTLELGDSALYLCASSIPGETQYFGPGTRLLVL.

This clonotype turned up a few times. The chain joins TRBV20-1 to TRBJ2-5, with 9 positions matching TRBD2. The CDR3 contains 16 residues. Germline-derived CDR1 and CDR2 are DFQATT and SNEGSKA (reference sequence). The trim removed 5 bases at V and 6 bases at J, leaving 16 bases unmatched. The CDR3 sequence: CSARSGGREGPKTQYF. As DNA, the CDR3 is TGCAGTGCTCGTTCCGGAGGGCGGGAGGGCCCGAAGACCCAGTACTTC.

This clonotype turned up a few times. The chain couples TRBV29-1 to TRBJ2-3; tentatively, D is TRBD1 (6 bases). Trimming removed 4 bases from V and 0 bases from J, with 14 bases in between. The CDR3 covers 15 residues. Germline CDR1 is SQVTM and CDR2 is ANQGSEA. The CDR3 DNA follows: TGCAGCGTTGCCCGGGACACGACTAGCACAGATACGCAGTATTTT. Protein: CSVARDTTSTDTQYF.

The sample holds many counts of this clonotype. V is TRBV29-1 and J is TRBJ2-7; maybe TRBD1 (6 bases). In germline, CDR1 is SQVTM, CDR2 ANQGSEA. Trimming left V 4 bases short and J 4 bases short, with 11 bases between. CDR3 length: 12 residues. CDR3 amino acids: CSVGQGRYEQYF. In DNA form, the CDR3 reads TGCAGCGTTGGGCAGGGGCGGTACGAGCAGTACTTC.

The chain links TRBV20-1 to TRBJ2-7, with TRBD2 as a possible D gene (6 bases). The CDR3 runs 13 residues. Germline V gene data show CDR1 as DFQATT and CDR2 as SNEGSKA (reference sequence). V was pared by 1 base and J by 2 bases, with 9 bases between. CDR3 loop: CSARVGGTYEQYF. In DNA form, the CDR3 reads TGCAGTGCTAGAGTGGGAGGTACCTACGAGCAGTACTTC.

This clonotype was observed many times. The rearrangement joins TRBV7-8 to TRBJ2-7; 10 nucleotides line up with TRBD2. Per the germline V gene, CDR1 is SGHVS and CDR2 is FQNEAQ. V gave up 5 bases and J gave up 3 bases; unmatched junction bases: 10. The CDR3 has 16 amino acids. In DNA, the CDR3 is TGTGCCAGCAGCCCCGGGCTAGCGGGAGAATACTACGAGCAGTACTTC. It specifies CASSPGLAGEYYEQYF.

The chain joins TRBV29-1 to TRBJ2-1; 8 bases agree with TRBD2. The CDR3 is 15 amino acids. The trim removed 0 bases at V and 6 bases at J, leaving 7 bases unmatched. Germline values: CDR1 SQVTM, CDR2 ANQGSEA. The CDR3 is CSVEETSGSTNEQFF. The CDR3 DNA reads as TGCAGCGTTGAAGAGACCAGCGGGAGCACCAATGAGCAGTTCTTC.

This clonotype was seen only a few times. The CDR3 DNA reads TGTGCCAGCACTCCGGGGGCTAGCGGGAGTGGCACCGGGGAGCTGTTTTTT. Its translation is CASTPGASGSGTGELFF. This chain uses TRBV12-3 or TRBV12-4 with TRBJ2-2, with 10 bases aligning to TRBD2. CDR3 length: 17 amino acids. With V trimmed by 7 bases and J by 4 bases, 12 bases remained unmatched.

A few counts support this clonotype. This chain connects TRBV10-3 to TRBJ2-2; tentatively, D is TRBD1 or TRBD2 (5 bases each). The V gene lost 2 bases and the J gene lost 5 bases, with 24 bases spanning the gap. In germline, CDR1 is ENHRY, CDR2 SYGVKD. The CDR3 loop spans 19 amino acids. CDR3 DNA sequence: TGTGCCATCAGTGAGAAAGGCGGTAGCGACCCCGAGGGGACCGGGGAGCTGTTTTTT. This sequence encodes CAISEKGGSDPEGTGELFF.

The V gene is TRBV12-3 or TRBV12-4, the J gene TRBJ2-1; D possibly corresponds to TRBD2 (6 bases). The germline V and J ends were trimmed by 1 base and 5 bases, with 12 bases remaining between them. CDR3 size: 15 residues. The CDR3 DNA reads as TGTGCCAGCAGTTTAGGGCGGGGTCTCCACAATGAGCAGTTCTTC. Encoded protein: CASSLGRGLHNEQFF.

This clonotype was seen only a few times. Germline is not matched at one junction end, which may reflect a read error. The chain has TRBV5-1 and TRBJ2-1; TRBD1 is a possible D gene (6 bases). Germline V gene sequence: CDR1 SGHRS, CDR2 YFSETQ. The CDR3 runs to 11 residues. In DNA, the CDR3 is TGCGCCAGCAGCTTGGACTCGGCAGGGGTCTTC. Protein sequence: CASSLDSAGVF.

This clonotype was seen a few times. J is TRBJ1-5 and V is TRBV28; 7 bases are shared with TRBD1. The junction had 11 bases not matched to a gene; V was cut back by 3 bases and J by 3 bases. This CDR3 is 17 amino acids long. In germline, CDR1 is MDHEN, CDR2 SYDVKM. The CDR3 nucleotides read TGTGCCAGCAGTTTGGCGGGCGGGGACAGTCTCAATCAGCCCCAGCATTTT. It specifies CASSLAGGDSLNQPQHF.

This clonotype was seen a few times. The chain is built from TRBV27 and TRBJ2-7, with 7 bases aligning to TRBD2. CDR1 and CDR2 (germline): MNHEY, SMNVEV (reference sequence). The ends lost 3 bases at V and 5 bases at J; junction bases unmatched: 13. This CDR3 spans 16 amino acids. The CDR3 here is CASSFKDPGLSHEQYF. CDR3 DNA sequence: TGTGCCAGCAGTTTTAAGGATCCGGGACTATCCCACGAGCAGTACTTC.

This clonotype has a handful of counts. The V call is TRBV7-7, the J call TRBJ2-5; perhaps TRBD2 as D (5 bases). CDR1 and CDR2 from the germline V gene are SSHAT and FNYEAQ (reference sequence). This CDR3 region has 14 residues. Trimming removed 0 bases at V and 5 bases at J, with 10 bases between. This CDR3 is CASSLAGDAETQYF. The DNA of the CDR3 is TGTGCCAGCAGCTTAGCGGGAGACGCCGAGACCCAGTACTTC.

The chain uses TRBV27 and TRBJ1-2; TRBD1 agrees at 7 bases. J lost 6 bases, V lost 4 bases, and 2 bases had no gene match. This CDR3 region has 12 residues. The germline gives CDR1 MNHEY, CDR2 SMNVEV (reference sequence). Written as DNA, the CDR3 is TGTGCCAGCAGTTACAGGGGTAATGGCTACACCTTC. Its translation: CASSYRGNGYTF.

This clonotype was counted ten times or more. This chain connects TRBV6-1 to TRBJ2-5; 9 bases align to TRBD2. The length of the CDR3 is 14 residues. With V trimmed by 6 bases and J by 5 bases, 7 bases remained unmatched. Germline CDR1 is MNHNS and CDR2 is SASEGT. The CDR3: CASRTGLAPETQYF. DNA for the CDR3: TGTGCCAGCAGGACGGGACTAGCACCCGAGACCCAGTACTTC.

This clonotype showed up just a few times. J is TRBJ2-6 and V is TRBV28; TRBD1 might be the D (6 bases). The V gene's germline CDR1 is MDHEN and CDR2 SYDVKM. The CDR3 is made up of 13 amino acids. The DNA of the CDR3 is TGTGTCGGACAGACCTCTGGGGCCAACGTCCTGACTTTC. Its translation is CVGQTSGANVLTF. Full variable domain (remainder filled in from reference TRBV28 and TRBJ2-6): DVKVTQSSRYLVKRTGEKVFLECVQDMDHENMFWYRQDPGLGLRLIYFSYDVKMKEKGDIPEGYSVSREKKERFSLILESASTNQTSMYLCVGQTSGANVLTFGAGSRLTVL.

CDR3 DNA sequence: TGTGCCAGCGATCTTTTAGCGGGATGGTCTGGGGCCAACGTCCTGACTTTC. Encoded protein: CASDLLAGWSGANVLTF. V is TRBV2 and J is TRBJ2-6, with TRBD2 identical over 8 bases. J was trimmed by 1 base and V by 8 bases; bases with no gene match: 10. Germline assignment: CDR1 SNHLY and CDR2 FYNNEI. The CDR3 has 17 residues.

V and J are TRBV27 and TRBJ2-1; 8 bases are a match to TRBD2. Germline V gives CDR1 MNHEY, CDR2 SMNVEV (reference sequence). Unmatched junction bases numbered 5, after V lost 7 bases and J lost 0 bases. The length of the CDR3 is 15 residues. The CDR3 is CASTAGGFSYNEQFF. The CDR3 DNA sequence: TGTGCCAGCACTGCGGGAGGCTTCTCCTACAATGAGCAGTTCTTC.